One sample yielded the 30 T cell receptor beta chains listed below, sequenced in a study of shared clonotypes between healthy human individuals. Libraries were prepared by immunoSEQ multiplex PCR; TCRdb keeps only in-frame clonotypes and omits some of them. The sample records 95,000 to 120,000 clones, around two thirds being singletons. Sequenced material: memory CD8+ T cells sorted from blood. Subset noted: CD45RO+ cells pooled with CCR7-negative TemRA cells. These receptors all stem from a woman in her 30s in good health.

This clone is labeled medium-sized (0.01 to 0.1%). CDR3 amino acids: CASRTGGEGNQPQHF. In DNA, the CDR3 is TGTGCCAGCAGGACAGGGGGAGAGGGCAATCAGCCCCAGCATTTT. The V call is TRBV6-5, the J call TRBJ1-5; 9 bases match TRBD1. The CDR3 is 15 residues long. Per the germline V gene, CDR1 is MNHEY and CDR2 is SVGAGI. V shed 6 bases, J shed 2 bases, and the junction held 5 bases outside the gene matches.

The sample holds one count of this clone. This chain connects TRBV6-8 to TRBJ2-7, with D hard to call. The CDR3 has 16 residues. Trimming took off 0 bases at V and 0 bases at J, with 12 bases between the two ends. In germline, CDR1 is MNHGY, CDR2 SAAAGT. CDR3 sequence: CASSYSKVGASYEQYF. In nucleotides, the CDR3 is TGTGCCAGCAGTTACTCGAAAGTTGGAGCCTCCTACGAGCAGTACTTC.

The J gene is TRBJ2-7, the V gene TRBV27; D not resolved. V shed 3 bases and J shed 3 bases, with 12 bases lying between them. Germline CDR1 reads MNHEY; CDR2 reads SMNVEV (reference sequence). The CDR3 totals 14 residues. Here the CDR3 DNA reads TGTGCCAGCAGTTTTTCCCGAACGCTCTACGAGCAGTACTTC. Its protein product is CASSFSRTLYEQYF.

The DNA for the CDR3 is TGCACCAGCAGCCGACAGGGTAGTCTCTTGATGAACACTGAAGCTTTCTTT. Translating gives CTSSRQGSLLMNTEAFF. The chain joins TRBV1 to TRBJ1-1; the table's D call, TRBD1, has no DNA check behind it. TRBV1 has pseudogene status. The CDR3 consists of 17 residues.

V gene TRBV6-1 combines with J gene TRBJ2-7; TRBD1 or TRBD2 may be the D gene (5 bases each). The CDR3 runs 14 residues. Germline-derived CDR1 and CDR2 are MNHNS and SASEGT. The V gene lost 7 bases and the J gene lost 2 bases, with 15 bases spanning the gap. CDR3 in amino acids: CASTEEGLAYEQYF. CDR3 DNA: TGTGCCAGCACCGAAGAGGGGTTAGCCTACGAGCAGTACTTC.

The V and J genes are TRBV27 and TRBJ2-3; 15 bases are shared with TRBD2. With V trimmed by 0 bases and J by 1 base, 11 bases remained unmatched. This CDR3 has 21 amino acids. The germline gives CDR1 MNHEY, CDR2 SMNVEV (reference sequence). The CDR3 sequence: CASSLSFLGLAGGRGTDTQYF. Written as DNA, the CDR3 is TGTGCCAGCAGTTTATCGTTTTTAGGACTAGCGGGAGGGCGGGGCACAGATACGCAGTATTTT.

The V call is TRBV6-5, the J call TRBJ2-5; TRBD1 is a possible D gene (6 bases). The CDR3 spans 13 residues. CDR1 and CDR2 (germline): MNHEY, SVGAGI. V was pared by 1 base and J by 4 bases, with 7 bases between. CDR3 DNA sequence: TGTGCCAGCAGTTACTTGGGGGCAGAGACCCAGTACTTC. It encodes CASSYLGAETQYF.

This rearrangement joins TRBV27 to TRBJ2-1; 9 bases fit TRBD1. This CDR3 has 16 amino acids. The germline V gene encodes CDR1 MNHEY and CDR2 SMNVEV (reference sequence). Losses at the gene ends were 6 bases for V and 2 bases for J; bases not matched to a gene: 8. CDR3 nucleotides: TGTGCCAGCAGCTCCGGGACAGGGAATCCCTACAATGAGCAGTTCTTC. This sequence encodes CASSSGTGNPYNEQFF.

The chain uses TRBV14 and TRBJ2-5; 10 positions match TRBD2. The CDR3 length is 21 residues. Per germline, CDR1 SGHDN and CDR2 FVKESK. V was clipped by 0 bases and J by 11 bases; unmatched bases: 27. The chain's CDR3 is CASSQDYLAGGQLTGDSEQYF. The CDR3 region has the DNA TGTGCCAGCAGCCAAGATTACTTAGCGGGAGGCCAACTTACGGGTGATTCTGAGCAGTACTTC. Full variable domain (remainder filled in from reference TRBV14 and TRBJ2-5): EAGVTQFPSHSVIEKGQTVTLRCDPISGHDNLYWYRRVMGKEIKFLLHFVKESKQDESGMPNNRFLAERTGGTYSTLKVQPAELEDSGVYFCASSQDYLAGGQLTGDSEQYFGPGTRLLVL.

The rearrangement uses TRBV25-1 and TRBJ2-5; D is possibly TRBD1 or TRBD2 (5 bases each). The CDR3 is made up of 16 amino acids. Germline V gene sequence: CDR1 MGHDK, CDR2 SYGVNS. Trimming cost V 4 bases and J 5 bases, with 20 bases left between them. The DNA for the CDR3 is TGTGCCAGCAGTGGGGCCTTGGGGGAGAACTTGGAGACCCAGTACTTC. It encodes CASSGALGENLETQYF.

The chain uses TRBV28 and TRBJ2-7; 8 bases align to TRBD1. CDR3 size: 15 residues. V lost 2 bases and J lost 5; bases outside the gene matches: 8. Germline loops: CDR1 MDHEN, CDR2 SYDVKM. The CDR3 nucleotides are TGTGCCAGCAGTTTACAGGGGGCCACTCGGAACGAGCAGTACTTC. Its translation is CASSLQGATRNEQYF.

In its sample, this clone was seen a few times. The CDR3 region has the DNA TGCAGCGTTTTGATGGGGGGCTCAGGGGGTCCCGGGGAGCTGTTTTTT. This encodes CSVLMGGSGGPGELFF. The chain joins TRBV29-1 to TRBJ2-2; the D gene is possibly TRBD1 (7 bases). Germline V gene lookup returns CDR1 SQVTM and CDR2 ANQGSEA. Trimming took off 5 bases at V and 6 bases at J, with 22 bases between the two ends. The CDR3 is 16 amino acids.

This clone was observed at least ten times. The chain employs TRBV5-1 and TRBJ2-5, with a weak D call TRBD2 (6 bases). The CDR3 runs 16 residues. Trimming removed 2 bases from V and 5 bases from J, with 19 bases in between. CDR1 SGHRS and CDR2 YFSETQ come from the germline V gene. Written as DNA, the CDR3 is TGCGCCAGCAGCTTAACTCAGGGAGGCCTCAGGGAGACCCAGTACTTC. Its translation is CASSLTQGGLRETQYF. Filled out from reference TRBV5-1 and TRBJ2-5, the complete variable domain reads KAGVTQTPRYLIKTRGQQVTLSCSPISGHRSVSWYQQTPGQGLQFLFEYFSETQRNKGNFPGRFSGRQFSNSRSEMNVSTLELGDSALYLCASSLTQGGLRETQYFGPGTRLLVL.

The rearrangement uses TRBV7-2 and TRBJ1-1, with D unclear. The length of the CDR3 is 15 residues. CDR1 is SGHTA, CDR2 FQGNSA, per germline. Trimming stripped 3 bases from V and 3 bases from J, with 14 bases between. The CDR3 protein is CASSFFLGRHTEAFF. The CDR3 coding sequence is TGTGCCAGCAGCTTTTTTCTTGGCCGCCACACTGAAGCTTTCTTT.

The chain employs TRBV5-5 and TRBJ2-7; 7 nucleotides line up with TRBD1. With 4 bases clipped from V and 4 bases from J, the junction kept 11 bases outside the gene matches. Germline values: CDR1 SGHKS, CDR2 YYEKEE (reference sequence). CDR3 length equals 15 residues. In nucleotides, the CDR3 is TGTGCCAGCAGCAACAAACCGGGACAGTTATACGAGCAGTACTTC. Its protein is CASSNKPGQLYEQYF.

This rearrangement joins TRBV7-6 to TRBJ2-1, with D possibly being TRBD1 or TRBD2 (6 bases each). Trimming left V 4 bases short and J 5 bases short, with 27 bases between. This CDR3 region has 19 residues. Germline lookup yields CDR1 SGHVS and CDR2 FNYEAQ. The CDR3 loop is CASSYNYAPKGGQDNEQFF. In DNA, the CDR3 is TGTGCCAGCAGCTACAATTATGCGCCCAAGGGGGGCCAGGACAATGAGCAGTTCTTC.

The chain uses TRBV7-9 and TRBJ2-7, with D hard to call. V dropped 5 bases and J dropped 0 bases, with 8 bases sitting between them. From germline, CDR1 is SEHNR and CDR2 FQNEAQ (reference sequence). The CDR3 has 13 amino acids. The CDR3 here is CASSDSSSYEQYF. The CDR3 coding sequence is TGTGCCAGCAGCGATAGTAGCTCCTACGAGCAGTACTTC.

The rearrangement joins TRBV28 to TRBJ2-7, with 10 positions matching TRBD2. The V gene end was trimmed by 5 bases and the J gene end by 5 bases; junction bases not matched to a gene: 6. The CDR3 is made up of 14 amino acids. Germline lookup yields CDR1 MDHEN and CDR2 SYDVKM. The DNA for the CDR3 is TGTGCCAGCAGTCAAGAGCGGGAGGGGGACGAGCAGTACTTC. Translating it yields CASSQEREGDEQYF.

This clone was recorded many times. The chain joins TRBV7-2 to TRBJ1-2, with 9 bases aligning to TRBD1. Losses at the gene ends were 1 base for V and 7 bases for J; bases not matched to a gene: 13. CDR1 is SGHTA and CDR2 is FQGNSA in the germline V gene. The CDR3 runs 17 residues. The CDR3 loop reads CASSLGRGWTGVAGYTF. The CDR3 bases are TGTGCCAGCAGCTTAGGGAGGGGTTGGACAGGGGTTGCTGGCTACACCTTC.

V is TRBV30 and J is TRBJ1-1; no clear D gene. The V end lost 4 bases, the J end lost 8 bases, and 14 bases lay between the germline ends. Germline V lookup: CDR1 GTSNPN, CDR2 SVGIG (reference sequence). The CDR3 contains 12 residues. DNA for the CDR3: TGTGCCTGGACCCTGGGCCCGGCGGAAGCTTTCTTT. It codes for CAWTLGPAEAFF.

The gene calls are TRBV5-1 and TRBJ2-7; TRBD2 is a possible D gene (5 bases). V lost 4 bases to trimming and J lost 3 bases, with 26 bases between them. Germline-derived CDR1 and CDR2 are SGHRS and YFSETQ. CDR3 length: 18 residues. The CDR3 here is CASSPREGRLSPSYEQYF. CDR3 in DNA: TGCGCCAGCAGCCCCCGTGAGGGCCGGTTGTCGCCGAGCTACGAGCAGTACTTC. Complete variable domain (other parts from reference TRBV5-1 and TRBJ2-7): KAGVTQTPRYLIKTRGQQVTLSCSPISGHRSVSWYQQTPGQGLQFLFEYFSETQRNKGNFPGRFSGRQFSNSRSEMNVSTLELGDSALYLCASSPREGRLSPSYEQYFGPGTRLTVT.

This rearrangement joins TRBV25-1 to TRBJ2-1, with 8 bases fitting TRBD1. The V and J ends lost 3 bases and 2 bases, in that order; junction bases with no gene match: 3. CDR3 size: 15 residues. CDR1 and CDR2 (germline): MGHDK, SYGVNS. CDR3 protein: CASSDDRGAYNEQFF. As DNA, the CDR3 is TGTGCCAGCAGTGATGACAGGGGTGCCTACAATGAGCAGTTCTTC.

This clone was recorded many times. The V and J genes are TRBV4-1 and TRBJ2-2, with D perhaps matching TRBD1 (5 bases). Germline CDR1 reads MGHRA; CDR2 reads YSYEKL. The length of the CDR3 is 15 residues. Between the trimmed V and J ends, which lost 6 bases and 3 bases, there was a span of 14 bases. The CDR3 reads CASRDQGRDTGELFF. The DNA of the CDR3 is TGCGCCAGCAGAGACCAGGGCCGTGACACCGGGGAGCTGTTTTTT.

This clone was picked up a small number of times. The chain combines TRBV7-9 with TRBJ2-3, with a tentative D call TRBD1 (6 bases). The CDR3 contains 15 residues. V lost 2 bases, J lost 2 bases, and 11 bases lay in between. Germline CDR1 reads SEHNR; CDR2 reads FQNEAQ (reference sequence). The CDR3 here is CASSLSGADTDTQYF. CDR3 DNA sequence: TGTGCCAGCAGCTTATCAGGGGCGGACACAGATACGCAGTATTTT.

The chain links TRBV13 to TRBJ2-7; 10 nucleotides align to TRBD1. The germline CDR1 and CDR2 sequences are PRHDT and FYEKMQ (reference sequence). The CDR3 runs 15 residues. Losses at the gene ends were 6 bases for V and 5 bases for J; bases not matched to a gene: 10. The CDR3 region has the DNA TGTGCCAGCAGTTCCCCGGGACAGGGGATCCACGAGCAGTACTTC. It translates to CASSSPGQGIHEQYF.

Regarding this clone: It is unclear where the CDR3 begins or ends on the DNA, so no DNA is shown, and the CDR3 is as TCRdb lists it. This CDR3 is also generated by other DNA sequences in the sample. The chain uses TRBV5-6 and TRBJ1-5; TRBD1, the D gene given by the table, was not confirmed from the DNA. Germline assignment: CDR1 SGHDT and CDR2 YYEEEE. The CDR3 has 14 amino acids, counting both end residues. CDR3 sequence: CASSLFFGNQPQHF.

The V and J genes are TRBV30 and TRBJ1-1, with 8 nucleotides matching TRBD1. Germline V lookup: CDR1 GTSNPN, CDR2 SVGIG (reference sequence). The CDR3 totals 14 residues. J lost 1 base, V lost 3 bases, and 4 bases had no gene match. The CDR3, as DNA: TGTGCCTGGAGCTCGGGGACAGGGAACACTGAAGCTTTCTTT. It encodes CAWSSGTGNTEAFF.

This chain joins TRBV5-8 and TRBJ1-1, with D maybe TRBD1 (5 bases). This CDR3 is built from 16 residues. Trimming pared 4 bases from V and 1 base from J, leaving 17 bases between. CDR1 is SGHTS, CDR2 YDEGEE, per germline. The CDR3 bases are TGTGCCAGCAGCACAATCCGGGACTATTCGAACACTGAAGCTTTCTTT. This gives the protein CASSTIRDYSNTEAFF.

This chain uses TRBV13 with TRBJ1-2; TRBD1 matches 7 bases. V lost 0 bases, J lost 6 bases, and 4 bases stayed unmatched. Germline V CDR1 and CDR2: PRHDT, FYEKMQ (reference sequence). The CDR3 runs 14 residues. In DNA, the CDR3 is TGTGCCAGCAGCTTAGGGCAGGGGACAGATGGCTACACCTTC. This gives the protein CASSLGQGTDGYTF.

In its sample, this clone was seen a few times. The rearrangement uses TRBV10-3 and TRBJ2-5, with TRBD2 identical over 15 bases. Germline V CDR1 and CDR2: ENHRY, SYGVKD. After removal of 6 bases from V and 0 bases from J, the junction contained 5 bases not matched to a gene. There are 17 residues in the CDR3. CDR3 region: CAISAGLAGGHQETQYF. In DNA, the CDR3 is TGTGCCATCAGCGCGGGACTAGCGGGAGGTCACCAAGAGACCCAGTACTTC.